This entry lists 15 T cell receptor beta chains sequenced from one sample in a study of human T cells and chemical hapten exposure. The time point denotes: patch test 1, 2 weeks after DPC sensitization. The treatment: therapeutic diphenylcyclopropenone sensitization with weekly scalp DPC. TCRdb ran MiXCR on the RACE reads and lists one entry per CDR3 protein. The data hold some 87,000 distinct CDR3 sequences, with 10% observed a single time. The sample was whole blood, taken in connection with sensitization to the hapten diphenylcyclopropenone (DPC). These receptors were collected from a woman in her forties or fifties with alopecia areata. Some clones in this sample may be carry-over from other donors' samples.

This clonotype showed up just once. The rearrangement links TRBV28 to TRBJ2-7; tentative D call: TRBD1 (5 bases). Trimming cost V 10 bases and J 4 bases, with 14 bases left between them. This CDR3 is 12 amino acids long. CDR1 MDHEN and CDR2 SYDVKM come from the germline V gene. The CDR3 region is CATFSRVYEQYF. CDR3 DNA sequence: TGTGCCACCTTTTCCAGGGTGTACGAGCAGTACTTC.

This sequence joins TRBV28 and TRBJ2-1, with 8 positions matching TRBD1. This CDR3 has 13 residues. Unmatched junction bases numbered 8, after V lost 11 bases and J lost 5 bases. The V gene's germline CDR1 is MDHEN and CDR2 SYDVKM. CDR3 sequence: CASWTGINNEQFF. CDR3 coding DNA: TGTGCCTCCTGGACAGGGATCAACAATGAGCAGTTCTTC.

V and J are TRBV7-9 and TRBJ1-4; 8 bases agree with TRBD1. V lost 5 bases, J lost 10 bases, and 12 bases stayed unmatched. The CDR3 has 15 amino acids. CDR1 is SEHNR and CDR2 is FQNEAQ in the germline V gene (reference sequence). As DNA, the CDR3 is TGTGCCAGCAGCCCAGAGAGGACAGGGAGAGCAAAACTGTTTTTT. Translating gives CASSPERTGRAKLFF.

This clonotype was counted at least ten times. This chain connects TRBV6-1 to TRBJ2-7, with 9 bases that match TRBD2. CDR1 MNHNS and CDR2 SASEGT come from the germline V gene. The CDR3 has 13 amino acids. The J segment lost 4 bases and the V segment lost 6 bases, leaving 4 bases of the junction unmatched. This CDR3 reads CASRRTSEYEQYF. The DNA for the CDR3 is TGTGCCAGCAGAAGGACTAGCGAGTACGAGCAGTACTTC.

J is TRBJ1-2 and V is TRBV7-9; 7 bases agree with TRBD1. This CDR3 spans 14 amino acids. CDR1 SEHNR and CDR2 FQNEAQ come from the germline V gene (reference sequence). After removal of 7 bases from V and 2 bases from J, the junction contained 7 bases not matched to a gene. Here the CDR3 reads CASTTGAGNYGYTF. The CDR3 coding sequence is TGTGCCAGCACCACAGGGGCGGGGAACTATGGCTACACCTTC. Complete variable domain (other parts from reference TRBV7-9 and TRBJ1-2): DTGVSQNPRHKITKRGQNVTFRCDPISEHNRLYWYRQTLGQGPEFLTYFQNEAQLEKSRLLSDRFSAERPKGSFSTLEIQRTEQGDSAMYLCASTTGAGNYGYTFGSGTRLTVV.

This clonotype was seen a handful of times. This chain connects TRBV5-1 to TRBJ2-7; tentatively, D is TRBD2 (6 bases). This CDR3 is 16 amino acids long. V lost 0 bases and J 0 bases, leaving 13 bases between the germline ends. Germline assignment: CDR1 SGHRS and CDR2 YFSETQ. DNA for the CDR3: TGCGCCAGCAGCTTGGCGGGAGCTTCCAGCTCCTACGAGCAGTACTTC. Its translation is CASSLAGASSSYEQYF.

This clonotype has just a few counts. V gene TRBV5-1 combines with J gene TRBJ1-4; D call uncertain. Germline V gene data show CDR1 as SGHRS and CDR2 as YFSETQ. Trimming shortened V by 1 base and J by 5 bases, and 18 bases separated the two germline ends. The CDR3 length is 17 residues. The CDR3 is CASSLKGRRFGNEKLFF. The CDR3 DNA reads TGCGCCAGCAGCTTGAAAGGAAGGCGGTTCGGGAATGAAAAACTGTTTTTT.

This clonotype is labeled medium-sized. The genes are TRBV27 and TRBJ1-2, with no clear D. The CDR3 consists of 13 residues. The V gene lost 3 bases and the J gene lost 2 bases, with 7 bases spanning the gap. In germline, CDR1 is MNHEY, CDR2 SMNVEV (reference sequence). CDR3 sequence (DNA): TGTGCCAGCAGTTTCGAGGGAAACTATGGCTACACCTTC. Amino acids: CASSFEGNYGYTF.

V and J are TRBV7-2 and TRBJ2-4; D uncertain. The CDR3 spans 12 residues. Germline-derived CDR1 and CDR2 are SGHTA and FQGNSA. V lost 1 base and J 8 bases, leaving 6 bases between the germline ends. CDR3 in amino acids: CASSLDLDIQYF. The DNA for the CDR3 is TGTGCCAGCAGCTTAGATCTAGACATTCAGTACTTC.

This clonotype was counted a few times. The J gene is TRBJ1-1, the V gene TRBV3-1; D not certain. In germline, CDR1 is LGHDT, CDR2 YNNKEL (reference sequence). CDR3 length: 13 amino acids. V lost 3 bases, J lost 2 bases, and 7 bases lay in between. The CDR3 DNA reads TGTGCCAGCAGCCAGAAAGCCAACACTGAAGCTTTCTTT. As protein: CASSQKANTEAFF.

V gene TRBV4-3 combines with J gene TRBJ1-6; D uncertain. CDR1 and CDR2 from the germline V gene are LGHNA and YSLEER. Trimming took off 0 bases at V and 5 bases at J, with 8 bases between the two ends. The CDR3 is made up of 15 amino acids. The CDR3 nucleotides are TGCGCCAGCAGCCAAGATTTTAGGGATAATTCACCCCTCCACTTT. Protein product: CASSQDFRDNSPLHF.

On this clonotype: It may be a read error: a sequence one base away is much more abundant. The V and J genes are TRBV6-5 and TRBJ1-1, with D possibly being TRBD1 (6 bases). Germline V gene data show CDR1 as MNHEY and CDR2 as SVGAGI. The CDR3 covers 17 residues. Trimming took 0 bases from V and 4 from J, leaving 18 bases between them. DNA of the CDR3: TGTGCCAGCAGTTACTCCGGCAGGGGCACAATGAGCACTGAAGCTTTCTTT. Translating it yields CASSYSGRGTMSTEAFF.

About this clonotype: A much larger clonotype is one base distant, so this may be a read error. The chain employs TRBV10-2 and TRBJ2-1; D remains unclear. This CDR3 comprises 16 residues. With 5 bases removed from V and 0 bases from J, the gap between germline ends came to 14 bases. Per the germline V gene, CDR1 is WSHSY and CDR2 is SAAADI. CDR3 bases: TGCGCCAGCAGTCCGACCGGGTCGAGCTCCTACAATGAGCAGTTCTTC. This translates into CASSPTGSSSYNEQFF.

This clonotype was seen a few times. V usage is TRBV10-3 and J usage is TRBJ2-7; D gene unclear. This CDR3 spans 12 amino acids. The V gene's germline CDR1 is ENHRY and CDR2 SYGVKD. Deletions cut 0 bases from V and 5 bases from J, with 5 bases between. The CDR3 reads CAISESRDEQYF. The CDR3 DNA is TGTGCCATCAGTGAGTCCAGAGACGAGCAGTACTTC.

This clonotype was counted many times. This sequence joins TRBV20-1 and TRBJ2-3; 10 bases agree with TRBD2. After removal of 5 bases from V and 0 bases from J, the junction contained 5 bases not matched to a gene. This CDR3 has 15 amino acids. CDR1 and CDR2 from the germline V gene are DFQATT and SNEGSKA (reference sequence). As DNA, the CDR3 is TGCAGTGCTTCCGGACTAGCGGCTAGCACAGATACGCAGTATTTT. It encodes CSASGLAASTDTQYF.